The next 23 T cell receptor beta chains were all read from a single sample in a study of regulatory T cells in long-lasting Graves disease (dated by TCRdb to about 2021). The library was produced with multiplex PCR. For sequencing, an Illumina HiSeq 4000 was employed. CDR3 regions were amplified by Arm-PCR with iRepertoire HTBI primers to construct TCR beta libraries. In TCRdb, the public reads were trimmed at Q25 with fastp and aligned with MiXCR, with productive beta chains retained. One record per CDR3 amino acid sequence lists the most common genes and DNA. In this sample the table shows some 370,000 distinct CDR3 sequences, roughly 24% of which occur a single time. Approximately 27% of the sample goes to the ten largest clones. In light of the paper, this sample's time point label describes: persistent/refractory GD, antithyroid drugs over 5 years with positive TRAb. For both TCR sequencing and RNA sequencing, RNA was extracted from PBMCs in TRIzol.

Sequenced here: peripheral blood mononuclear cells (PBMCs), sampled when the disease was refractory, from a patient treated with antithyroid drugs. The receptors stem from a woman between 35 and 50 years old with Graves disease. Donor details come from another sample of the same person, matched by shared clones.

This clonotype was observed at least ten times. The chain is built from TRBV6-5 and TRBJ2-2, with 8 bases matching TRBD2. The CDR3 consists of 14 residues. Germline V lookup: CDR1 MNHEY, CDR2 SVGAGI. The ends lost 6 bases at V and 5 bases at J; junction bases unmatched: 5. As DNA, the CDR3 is TGTGCCAGCAGGTTACTAGCGGCTACCGGGGAGCTGTTTTTT. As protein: CASRLLAATGELFF.

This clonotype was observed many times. The CDR3 DNA is TGTGCCAGCAGTTTAGGCCTCGTATGGAGGACCGGGGAGCTGTTTTTT. It yields the protein CASSLGLVWRTGELFF. This chain connects TRBV28 to TRBJ2-2; the D gene is possibly TRBD2 (5 bases). Germline V gene sequence: CDR1 MDHEN, CDR2 SYDVKM. The CDR3 extends over 16 amino acids. The germline V and J ends were trimmed by 2 bases and 5 bases, with 15 bases remaining between them.

The CDR3 nucleotides read TGTGCCAGCAGTTACGGCAGGGGAACCTACGAGCAGTACTTC. Protein: CASSYGRGTYEQYF. The chain links TRBV3-1 to TRBJ2-7; TRBD1 is a possible D gene (6 bases). Germline CDR1 reads LGHDT; CDR2 reads YNNKEL (reference sequence). The germline V and J ends were trimmed by 6 bases and 2 bases, with 14 bases remaining between them. There are 14 residues in the CDR3.

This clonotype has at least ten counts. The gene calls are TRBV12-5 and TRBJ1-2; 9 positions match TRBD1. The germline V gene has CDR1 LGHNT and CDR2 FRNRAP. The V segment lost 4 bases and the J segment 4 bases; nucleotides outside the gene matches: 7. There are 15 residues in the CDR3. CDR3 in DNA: TGTGCTAGTGGTTCCTGGGACAGGGAGGGCTATGGCTACACCTTC. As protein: CASGSWDREGYGYTF. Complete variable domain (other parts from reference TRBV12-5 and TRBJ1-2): DARVTQTPRHKVTEMGQEVTMRCQPILGHNTVFWYRQTMMQGLELLAYFRNRAPLDDSGMPKDRFSAEMPDATLATLKIQPSEPRDSAVYFCASGSWDREGYGYTFGSGTRLTVV.

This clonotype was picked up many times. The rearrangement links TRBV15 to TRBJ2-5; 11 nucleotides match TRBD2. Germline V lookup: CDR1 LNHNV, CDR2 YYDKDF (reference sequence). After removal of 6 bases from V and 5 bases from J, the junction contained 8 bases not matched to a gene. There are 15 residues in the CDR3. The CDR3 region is CATSRLAGGVETQYF. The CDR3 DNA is TGTGCCACCAGTCGTCTAGCGGGAGGAGTCGAGACCCAGTACTTC.

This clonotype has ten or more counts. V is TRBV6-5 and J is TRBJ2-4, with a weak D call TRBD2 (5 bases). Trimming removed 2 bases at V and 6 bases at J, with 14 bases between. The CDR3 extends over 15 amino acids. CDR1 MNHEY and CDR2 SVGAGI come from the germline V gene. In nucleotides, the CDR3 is TGTGCCAGCAGTTACCAGAGGGAATTAGGAAACATTCAGTACTTC. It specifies CASSYQRELGNIQYF.

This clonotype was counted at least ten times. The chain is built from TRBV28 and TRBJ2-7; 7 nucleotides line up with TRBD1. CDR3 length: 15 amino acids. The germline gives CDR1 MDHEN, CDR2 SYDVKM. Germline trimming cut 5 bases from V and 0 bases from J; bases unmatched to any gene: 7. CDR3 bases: TGTGCCAGCAGTCAAACAGGGGCCCACTCCTACGAGCAGTACTTC. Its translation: CASSQTGAHSYEQYF.

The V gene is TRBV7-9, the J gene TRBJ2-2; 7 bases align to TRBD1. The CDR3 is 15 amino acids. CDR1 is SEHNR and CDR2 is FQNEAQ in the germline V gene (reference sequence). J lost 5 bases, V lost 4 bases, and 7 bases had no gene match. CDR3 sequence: CASSSRDSGTGELFF. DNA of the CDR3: TGTGCCAGCAGCTCGAGGGACAGTGGGACCGGGGAGCTGTTTTTT.

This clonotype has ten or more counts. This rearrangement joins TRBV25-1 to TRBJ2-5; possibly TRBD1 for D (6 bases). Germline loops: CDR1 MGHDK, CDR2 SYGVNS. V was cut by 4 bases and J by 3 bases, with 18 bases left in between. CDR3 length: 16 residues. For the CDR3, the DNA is TGTGCCAGCAGTGCGAGGACAGTGAGGGGTAAAGAGACCCAGTACTTC. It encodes CASSARTVRGKETQYF.

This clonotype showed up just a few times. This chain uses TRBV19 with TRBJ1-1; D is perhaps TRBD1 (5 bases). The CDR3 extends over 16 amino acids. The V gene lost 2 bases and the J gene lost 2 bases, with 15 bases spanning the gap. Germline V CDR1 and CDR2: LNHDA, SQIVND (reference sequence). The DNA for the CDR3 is TGTGCCAGTAGTATAAGGGGTGGCAGGGTAAACACTGAAGCTTTCTTT. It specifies CASSIRGGRVNTEAFF.

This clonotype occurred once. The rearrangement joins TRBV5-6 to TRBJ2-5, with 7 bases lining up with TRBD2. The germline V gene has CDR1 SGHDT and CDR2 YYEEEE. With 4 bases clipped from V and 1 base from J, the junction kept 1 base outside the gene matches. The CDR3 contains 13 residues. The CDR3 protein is CASSSGIQETQYF. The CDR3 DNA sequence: TGTGCCAGCAGCAGCGGGATCCAAGAGACCCAGTACTTC.

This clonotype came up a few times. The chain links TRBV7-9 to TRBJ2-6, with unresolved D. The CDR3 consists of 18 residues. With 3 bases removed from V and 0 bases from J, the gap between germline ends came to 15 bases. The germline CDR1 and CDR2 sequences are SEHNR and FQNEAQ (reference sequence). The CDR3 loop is CASSFDSLIYSGANVLTF. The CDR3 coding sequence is TGTGCCAGCAGCTTCGACTCCCTCATTTACTCTGGGGCCAACGTCCTGACTTTC. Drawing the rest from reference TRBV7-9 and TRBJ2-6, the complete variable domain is DTGVSQNPRHKITKRGQNVTFRCDPISEHNRLYWYRQTLGQGPEFLTYFQNEAQLEKSRLLSDRFSAERPKGSFSTLEIQRTEQGDSAMYLCASSFDSLIYSGANVLTFGAGSRLTVL.

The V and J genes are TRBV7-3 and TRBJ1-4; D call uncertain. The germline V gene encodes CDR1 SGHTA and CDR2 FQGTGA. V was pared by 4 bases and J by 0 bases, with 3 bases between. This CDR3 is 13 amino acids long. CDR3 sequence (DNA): TGTGCCAGCAGCTCGACAACTAATGAAAAACTGTTTTTT. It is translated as CASSSTTNEKLFF. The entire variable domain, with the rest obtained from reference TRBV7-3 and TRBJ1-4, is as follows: GAGVSQTPSNKVTEKGKYVELRCDPISGHTALYWYRQSLGQGPEFLIYFQGTGAADDSGLPNDRFFAVRPEGSVSTLKIQRTERGDSAVYLCASSSTTNEKLFFGSGTQLSVL.

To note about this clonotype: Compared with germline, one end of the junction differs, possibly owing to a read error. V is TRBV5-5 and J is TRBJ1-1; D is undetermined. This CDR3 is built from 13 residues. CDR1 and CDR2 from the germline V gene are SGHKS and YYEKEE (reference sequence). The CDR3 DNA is TGTGCCAGCAGCACGGCGTGGGGAGCTGAAGCTCTCTTT. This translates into CASSTAWGAEALF.

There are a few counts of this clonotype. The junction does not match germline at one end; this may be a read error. The CDR3 DNA follows: TGTGCCAGCAGCTTAGGAAGGTCCGGCTACGAACAGTACTTC. Its translation is CASSLGRSGYEQYF. The chain joins TRBV7-9 to TRBJ2-7, with D hard to call. The CDR3 contains 14 residues. Germline loops: CDR1 SEHNR, CDR2 FQNEAQ (reference sequence).

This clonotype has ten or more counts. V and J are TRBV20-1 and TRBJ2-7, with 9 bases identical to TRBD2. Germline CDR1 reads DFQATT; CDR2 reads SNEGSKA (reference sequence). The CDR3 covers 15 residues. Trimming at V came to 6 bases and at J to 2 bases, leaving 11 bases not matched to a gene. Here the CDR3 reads CSATAGGFQAYEQYF. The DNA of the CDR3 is TGCAGTGCAACCGCGGGGGGGTTCCAGGCCTACGAGCAGTACTTC.

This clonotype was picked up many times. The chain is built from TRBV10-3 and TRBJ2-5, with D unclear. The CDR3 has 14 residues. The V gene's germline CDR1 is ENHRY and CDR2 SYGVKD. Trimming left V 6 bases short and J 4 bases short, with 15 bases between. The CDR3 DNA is TGTGCCATCAGACCCTATGGAGATCTAGAGACCCAGTACTTC. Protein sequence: CAIRPYGDLETQYF.

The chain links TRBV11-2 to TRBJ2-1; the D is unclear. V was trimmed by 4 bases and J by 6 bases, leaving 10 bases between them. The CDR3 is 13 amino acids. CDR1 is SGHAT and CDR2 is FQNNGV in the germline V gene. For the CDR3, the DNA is TGTGCCAGCAGCTCCACCAACATCAATGAGCAGTTCTTC. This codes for CASSSTNINEQFF.

The CDR3 protein is CASRDRVVETQYF. DNA for the CDR3: TGTGCCAGCAGGGACAGGGTGGTGGAGACCCAGTACTTC. This chain uses TRBV28 with TRBJ2-5, with 8 bases aligning to TRBD1. The V gene's germline CDR1 is MDHEN and CDR2 SYDVKM. The CDR3 loop spans 13 amino acids. V lost 6 bases, J lost 5 bases, and 5 bases stayed unmatched.

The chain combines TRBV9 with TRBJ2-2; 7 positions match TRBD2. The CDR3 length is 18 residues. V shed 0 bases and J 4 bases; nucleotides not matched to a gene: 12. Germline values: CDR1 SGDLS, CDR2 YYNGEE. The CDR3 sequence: CASSVAVLAGPGTGELFF. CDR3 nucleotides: TGTGCCAGCAGCGTAGCAGTGTTAGCGGGCCCGGGCACCGGGGAGCTGTTTTTT.

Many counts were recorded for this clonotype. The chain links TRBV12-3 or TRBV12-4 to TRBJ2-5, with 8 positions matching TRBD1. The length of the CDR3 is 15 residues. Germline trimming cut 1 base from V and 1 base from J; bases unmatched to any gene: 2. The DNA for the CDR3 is TGTGCCAGCAGTTTAGGGACAGGGCCCCAAGAGACCCAGTACTTC. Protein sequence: CASSLGTGPQETQYF.

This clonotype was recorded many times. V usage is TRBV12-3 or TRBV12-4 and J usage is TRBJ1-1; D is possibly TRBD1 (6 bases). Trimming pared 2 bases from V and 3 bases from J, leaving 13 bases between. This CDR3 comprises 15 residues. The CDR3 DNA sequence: TGTGCCAGCAGTTTAAATCCAGGGGTGCACACTGAAGCTTTCTTT. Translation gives CASSLNPGVHTEAFF.

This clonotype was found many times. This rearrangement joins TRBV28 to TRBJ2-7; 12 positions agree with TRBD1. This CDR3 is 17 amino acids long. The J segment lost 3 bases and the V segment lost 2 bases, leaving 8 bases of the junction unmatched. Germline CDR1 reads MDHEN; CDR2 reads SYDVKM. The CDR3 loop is CASSLHIRDRGLYEQYF. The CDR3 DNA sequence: TGTGCCAGCAGTTTACATATCCGGGACAGGGGGCTCTACGAGCAGTACTTC.